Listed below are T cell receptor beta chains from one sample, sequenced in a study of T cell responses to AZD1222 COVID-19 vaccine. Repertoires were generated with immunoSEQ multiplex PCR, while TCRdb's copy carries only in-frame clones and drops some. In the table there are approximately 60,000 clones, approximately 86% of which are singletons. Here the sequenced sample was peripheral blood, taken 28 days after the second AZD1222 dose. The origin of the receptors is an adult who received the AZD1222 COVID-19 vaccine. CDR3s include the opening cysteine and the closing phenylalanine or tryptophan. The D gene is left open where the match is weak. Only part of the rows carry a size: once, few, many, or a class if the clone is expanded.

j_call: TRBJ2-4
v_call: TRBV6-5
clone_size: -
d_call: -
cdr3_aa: CASSYSPGVDKNIQYF
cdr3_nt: TGTGCCAGCAGTTACTCGCCAGGGGTTGACAAAAACATTCAGTACTTC

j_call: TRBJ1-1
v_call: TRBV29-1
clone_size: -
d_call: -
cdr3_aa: CSVPQGSGEAFF
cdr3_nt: TGCAGCGTACCTCAGGGTTCCGGTGAAGCTTTCTTT

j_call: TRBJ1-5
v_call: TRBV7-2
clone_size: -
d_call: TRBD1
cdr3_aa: CASSLTGGAGQPQHF
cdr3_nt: TGTGCCAGCAGCTTGACAGGGGGCGCAGGGCAGCCCCAGCATTTT

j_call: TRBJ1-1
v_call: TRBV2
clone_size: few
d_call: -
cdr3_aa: CASSEAERMNTEAFF
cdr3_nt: TGTGCCAGCAGTGAAGCAGAGCGGATGAACACTGAAGCTTTCTTT

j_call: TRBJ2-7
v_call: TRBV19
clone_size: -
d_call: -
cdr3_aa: CATRSAVGDYEQYF
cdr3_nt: TGTGCCACACGATCAGCAGTAGGAGACTACGAGCAGTACTTC

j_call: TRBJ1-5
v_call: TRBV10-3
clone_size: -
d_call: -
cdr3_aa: CAISDQGRDQPQHF
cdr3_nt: TGTGCCATCAGTGACCAGGGGCGGGATCAGCCCCAGCATTTT

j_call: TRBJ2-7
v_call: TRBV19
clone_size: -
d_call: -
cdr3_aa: CASSISSFVSYEQYF
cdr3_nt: TGTGCCAGTAGTATAAGTAGTTTCGTCTCCTACGAGCAGTACTTC

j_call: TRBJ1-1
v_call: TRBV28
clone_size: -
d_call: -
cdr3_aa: CATREGGPEAFF
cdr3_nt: TGTGCCACCCGCGAAGGGGGGCCCGAAGCTTTCTTT

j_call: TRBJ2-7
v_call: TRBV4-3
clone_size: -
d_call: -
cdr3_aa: CASSQDLDAGYEQYF
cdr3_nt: TGCGCCAGCAGCCAAGATTTGGATGCGGGATACGAGCAGTACTTC

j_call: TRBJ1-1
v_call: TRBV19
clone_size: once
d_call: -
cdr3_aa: CASSIQGKSTEAFF
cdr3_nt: TGTGCCAGTAGTATACAGGGAAAGAGCACTGAAGCTTTCTTT

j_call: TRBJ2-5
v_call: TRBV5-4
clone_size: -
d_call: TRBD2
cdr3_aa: CASSTGTSGRRETQYF
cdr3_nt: TGTGCCAGCAGCACCGGGACTAGCGGGAGGAGGGAGACCCAGTACTTC

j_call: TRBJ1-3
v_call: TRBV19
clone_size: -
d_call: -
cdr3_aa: CASKGGSSGNTIYF
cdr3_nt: TGTGCCAGTAAAGGGGGTTCTTCTGGAAACACCATATATTTT

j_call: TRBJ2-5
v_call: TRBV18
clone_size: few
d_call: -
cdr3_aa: CASSPQQETQYF
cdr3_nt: TGTGCCAGCTCACCACAACAAGAGACCCAGTACTTC

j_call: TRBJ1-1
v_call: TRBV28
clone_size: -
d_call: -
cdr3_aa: CASSFSPNMNTEAFF
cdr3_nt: TGTGCCAGCAGTTTTAGCCCCAACATGAACACTGAAGCTTTCTTT

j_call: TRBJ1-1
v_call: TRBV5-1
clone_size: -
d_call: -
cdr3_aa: CASSLAGLTEAFF
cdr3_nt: TGCGCCAGCAGCTTAGCAGGATTAACCGAAGCTTTCTTT

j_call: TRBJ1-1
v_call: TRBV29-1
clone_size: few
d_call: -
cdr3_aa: CSVAHSATEAFF
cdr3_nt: TGCAGCGTTGCACACAGCGCTACTGAAGCTTTCTTT

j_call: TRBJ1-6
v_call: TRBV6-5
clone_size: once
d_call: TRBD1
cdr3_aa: CASSPTQGAFSPLHF
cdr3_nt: TGTGCCAGCAGTCCGACCCAGGGGGCCTTTTCACCCCTCCACTTT

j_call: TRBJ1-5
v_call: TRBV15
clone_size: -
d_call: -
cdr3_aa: CATSREEVRVAPQHF
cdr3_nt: TGTGCCACCAGCAGAGAGGAGGTCCGGGTGGCGCCCCAGCATTTT

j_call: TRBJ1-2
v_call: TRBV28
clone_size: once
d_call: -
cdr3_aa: CATTTGIWGYTF
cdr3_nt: TGTGCCACCACTACAGGGATCTGGGGCTACACCTTC

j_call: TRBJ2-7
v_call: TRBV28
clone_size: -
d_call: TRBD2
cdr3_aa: CASISGESSYEQYF
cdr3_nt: TGTGCCAGCATAAGCGGGGAGAGCTCCTACGAGCAGTACTTC

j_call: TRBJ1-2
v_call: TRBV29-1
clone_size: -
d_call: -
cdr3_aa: CSVKEGNGYTF
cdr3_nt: TGCAGCGTTAAGGAGGGGAATGGCTACACCTTC

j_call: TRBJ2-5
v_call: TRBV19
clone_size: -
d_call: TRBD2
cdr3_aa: CASSIALAEYQETQYF
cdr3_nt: TGTGCCAGTAGTATAGCACTAGCGGAGTACCAAGAGACCCAGTACTTC

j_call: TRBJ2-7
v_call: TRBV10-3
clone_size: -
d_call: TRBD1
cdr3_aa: CAISEGTGRGEQYF
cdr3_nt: TGTGCCATCAGTGAGGGGACAGGGAGAGGAGAGCAGTACTTC

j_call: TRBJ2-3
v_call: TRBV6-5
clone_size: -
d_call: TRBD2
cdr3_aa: CASKSGGRPDTQYF
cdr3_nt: TGTGCCAGCAAGTCGGGGGGGCGTCCAGATACGCAGTATTTT

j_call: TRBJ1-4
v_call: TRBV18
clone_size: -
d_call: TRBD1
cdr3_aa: CASRTGTGTEKLFF
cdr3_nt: TGTGCCAGCCGGACCGGGACAGGGACTGAAAAACTGTTTTTT

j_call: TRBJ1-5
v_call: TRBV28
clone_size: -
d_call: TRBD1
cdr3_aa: CASSRFRDRGDQPQHF
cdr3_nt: TGTGCCAGCAGTCGATTCCGGGACAGGGGAGATCAGCCCCAGCATTTT

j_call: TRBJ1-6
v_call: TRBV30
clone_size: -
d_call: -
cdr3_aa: CAWSRGSSSYNSPLHF
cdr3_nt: TGTGCCTGGAGTCGCGGGTCCAGCTCCTATAATTCACCCCTCCACTTT

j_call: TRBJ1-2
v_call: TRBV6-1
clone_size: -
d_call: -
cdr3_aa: CASSEYREFEDGYTF
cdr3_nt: TGTGCCAGCAGTGAATATAGGGAGTTCGAAGATGGCTACACCTTC

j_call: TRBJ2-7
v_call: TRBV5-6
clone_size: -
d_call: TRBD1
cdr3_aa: CASSLGVDRAGEQYF
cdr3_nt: TGTGCCAGCAGCTTGGGGGTAGACAGGGCAGGCGAGCAGTACTTC